The 5 T cell receptor beta chains given below trace back to one sample, sequenced in a study of CD8+CD57+ T cells in acquired aplastic anemia. Profiling that covered TCR beta VDJ and CDR3 relied on genomic DNA as its template. One entry per CDR3 protein, called by TCRdb with MiXCR from the reads. This sample has approximately 170,000 distinct CDR3 sequences, with about 60% found just once. The specimen sequenced was sorted CD4+, CD8+, or CD8+CD57+ T cells (not recorded which) from PBMCs. Receptor source: a human donor in good health.

This chain joins TRBV5-5 and TRBJ2-7; a weak D match, TRBD2 (5 bases). This CDR3 region has 13 residues. Trimming took 0 bases from V and 7 from J, leaving 11 bases between them. Germline values: CDR1 SGHKS, CDR2 YYEKEE (reference sequence). For the CDR3, the DNA is TGTGCCAGCAGCTTGGAGGGTTCGGGGGAGCAGTACTTC. Its protein is CASSLEGSGEQYF.

Turning to this clonotype: At one end, the junction sequence differs from germline, possibly due to a read error. V usage is TRBV4-1 and J usage is TRBJ2-3; D unclear. There are 16 residues in the CDR3. CDR1 is MGHRA and CDR2 is YSYEKL in the germline V gene. The CDR3, as DNA: TGCGCCAGCAGCCAAATGTTGACCGAACGCACAGATACGCAGTATTTC. Translation gives CASSQMLTERTDTQYF.

Comments on this clonotype: The germline gene is not matched at one end of the junction; a read error may be the cause. The V gene is TRBV5-1, the J gene TRBJ1-2, with D tentatively TRBD1 (5 bases). The V gene's germline CDR1 is SGHRS and CDR2 YFSETQ. This CDR3 comprises 14 residues. The CDR3 sequence: CATKPGGSDYGYTF. The CDR3 DNA is TGTGCCACCAAACCCGGGGGGTCTGACTATGGCTACACCTTC. Looking up the rest from reference TRBV5-1 and TRBJ1-2 gives the full variable domain: KAGVTQTPRYLIKTRGQQVTLSCSPISGHRSVSWYQQTPGQGLQFLFEYFSETQRNKGNFPGRFSGRQFSNSRSEMNVSTLELGDSALYLCATKPGGSDYGYTFGSGTRLTVV.

V and J are TRBV3-1 and TRBJ1-1, with D hard to call. The germline V gene encodes CDR1 LGHDT and CDR2 YNNKEL (reference sequence). Trimming stripped 3 bases from V and 0 bases from J, with 5 bases between. The CDR3 is made up of 13 amino acids. The CDR3 loop reads CASSHKVNTEAFF. CDR3 DNA: TGTGCCAGCAGCCATAAGGTGAACACTGAAGCTTTCTTT.

In its sample, this clonotype was seen once. This chain connects TRBV5-1 to TRBJ2-7; TRBD1 agrees at 7 bases. In germline, CDR1 is SGHRS, CDR2 YFSETQ. V was clipped by 0 bases and J by 1 base; unmatched bases: 1. The length of the CDR3 is 14 residues. This CDR3 is CASSLEGQSYEQYF. The CDR3 DNA sequence: TGCGCCAGCAGCTTGGAGGGACAGTCCTACGAGCAGTACTTC.